This is a list of T cell receptor beta chains from one sample in a study of cytomegalovirus exposure and HLA in healthy donors. TCRdb's copy holds only in-frame clones and misses some; the assay was immunoSEQ multiplex PCR. The sample comprises some 150,000 clones, approximately 80% of which are singletons, and approximately 1.5% rests with the top ten. Sequenced input: PBMCs. These TCRs come from a male donor in good health and CMV-seronegative. Both conserved end residues are part of each CDR3. A D gene is named only where the DNA matches it firmly. Size is stated for part of the rows, as once, few or many counts, or as a class when the clone is expanded.

len | d_gene | abundance | v_gene | CDR3aa
15 | - | - | TRBV12-5 | CASGPLPQGDQPQHF
14 | TRBD2 | - | TRBV27 | CASSLSGLVHEQYF
11 | - | - | TRBV5-5 | CASSLTAEQFF
15 | TRBD1 | - | TRBV5-1 | CASSWDSGGNQPQHF
14 | - | - | TRBV11-2 | CASSSGQGGNTIYF
13 | - | - | TRBV9 | CASSISGNTEAFF
15 | TRBD2 | - | TRBV4-3 | CASSPGAGVGYEQYF
13 | - | - | TRBV5-1 | CASSLAVGNTIYF
14 | TRBD1 | - | TRBV7-2 | CASSTGTGSKEQFF
13 | - | - | TRBV7-2 | CASSLASGETQYF
17 | - | - | TRBV7-8 | CASSSEFASNSNQPQHF
17 | - | few | TRBV6-1 | CASSEEPGAGLGQPQHF
18 | - | few | TRBV28 | CASSFRYRARATHNEQFF
16 | TRBD1 | few | TRBV4-1 | CASSQPGQGISYGYTF
13 | - | once | TRBV10-3 | CAISESPNTEAFF
13 | - | - | TRBV5-4 | CASSLEVAGEAFF
12 | - | - | TRBV11-3 | CASSSQATEAFF
16 | TRBD2 | - | TRBV9 | CASSPGTSGSGETQYF
16 | TRBD1 | - | TRBV6-5 | CASNYGGGQLGEKLFF